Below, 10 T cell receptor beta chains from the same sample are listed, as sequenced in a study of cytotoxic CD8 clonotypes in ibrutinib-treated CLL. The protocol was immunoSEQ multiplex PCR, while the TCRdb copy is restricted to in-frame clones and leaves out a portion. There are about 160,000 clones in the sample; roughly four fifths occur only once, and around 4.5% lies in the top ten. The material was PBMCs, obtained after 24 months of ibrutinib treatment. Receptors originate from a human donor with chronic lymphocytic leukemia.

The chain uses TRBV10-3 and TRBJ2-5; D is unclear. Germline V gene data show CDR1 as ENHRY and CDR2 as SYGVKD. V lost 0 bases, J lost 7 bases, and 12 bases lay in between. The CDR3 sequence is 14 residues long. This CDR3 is CAISESSPSGTQYF. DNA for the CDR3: TGTGCCATCAGTGAGTCCTCCCCTTCGGGGACCCAGTACTTC.

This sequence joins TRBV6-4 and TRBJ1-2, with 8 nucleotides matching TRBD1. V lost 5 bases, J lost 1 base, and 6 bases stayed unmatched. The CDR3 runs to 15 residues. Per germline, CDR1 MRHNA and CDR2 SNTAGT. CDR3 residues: CASSPGGYGNYGYTF. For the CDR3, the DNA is TGTGCCAGCAGTCCAGGGGGCTACGGTAACTATGGCTACACCTTC.

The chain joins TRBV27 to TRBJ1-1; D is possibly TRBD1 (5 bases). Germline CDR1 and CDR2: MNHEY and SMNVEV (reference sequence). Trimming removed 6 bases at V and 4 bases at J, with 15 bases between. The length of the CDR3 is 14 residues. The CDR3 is CASSKFRDFTEAFF. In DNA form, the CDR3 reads TGTGCCAGCAGCAAATTCAGGGACTTCACTGAAGCTTTCTTT.

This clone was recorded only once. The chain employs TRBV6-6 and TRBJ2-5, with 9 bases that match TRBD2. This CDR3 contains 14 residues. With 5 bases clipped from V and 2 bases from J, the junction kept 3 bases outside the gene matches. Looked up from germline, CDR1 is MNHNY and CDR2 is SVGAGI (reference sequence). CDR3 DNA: TGTGCCAGCAGTAGGCTAGCGGGGCAAGAGACCCAGTACTTC. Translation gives CASSRLAGQETQYF.

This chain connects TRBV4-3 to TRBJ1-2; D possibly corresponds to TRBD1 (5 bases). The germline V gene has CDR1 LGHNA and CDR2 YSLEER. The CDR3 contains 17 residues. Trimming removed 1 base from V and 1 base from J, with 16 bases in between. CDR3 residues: CASSQVGGRLFNYGYTF. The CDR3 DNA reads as TGCGCCAGCAGCCAAGTCGGGGGAAGACTGTTTAACTATGGCTACACCTTC.

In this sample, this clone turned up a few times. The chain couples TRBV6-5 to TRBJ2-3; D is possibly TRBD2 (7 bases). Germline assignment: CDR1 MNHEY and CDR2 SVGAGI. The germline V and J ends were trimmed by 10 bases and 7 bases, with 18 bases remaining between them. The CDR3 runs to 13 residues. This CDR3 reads CATGGPTENTQYF. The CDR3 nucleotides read TGTGCCACCGGGGGGCCAACGGAAAATACGCAGTATTTT.

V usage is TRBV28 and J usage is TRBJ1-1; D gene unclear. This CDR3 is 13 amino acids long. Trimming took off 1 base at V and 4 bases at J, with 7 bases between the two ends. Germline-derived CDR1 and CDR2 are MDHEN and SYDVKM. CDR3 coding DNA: TGTGCCAGCAGTTTATATAGTGTCACTGAAGCTTTCTTT. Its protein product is CASSLYSVTEAFF.

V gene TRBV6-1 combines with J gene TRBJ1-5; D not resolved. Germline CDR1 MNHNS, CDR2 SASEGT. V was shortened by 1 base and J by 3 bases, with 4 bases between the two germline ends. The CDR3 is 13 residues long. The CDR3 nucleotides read TGTGCCAGCAGTGAAGTGTCCAATCAGCCCCAGCATTTT. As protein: CASSEVSNQPQHF.

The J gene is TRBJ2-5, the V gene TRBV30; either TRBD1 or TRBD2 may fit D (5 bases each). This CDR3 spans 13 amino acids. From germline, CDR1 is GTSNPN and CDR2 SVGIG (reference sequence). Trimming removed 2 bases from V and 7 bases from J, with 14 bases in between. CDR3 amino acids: CAWSPGPVLTQYF. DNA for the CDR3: TGTGCCTGGAGTCCGGGACCCGTCTTGACCCAGTACTTC.

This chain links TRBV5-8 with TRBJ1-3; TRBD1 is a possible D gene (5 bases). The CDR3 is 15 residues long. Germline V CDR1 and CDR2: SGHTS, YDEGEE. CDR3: CAGGARTFSGNTIYF. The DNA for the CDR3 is TGTGCGGGGGGTGCCCGGACCTTCTCTGGAAACACCATATATTTT.